The present T cell receptor beta chain was sequenced within a study of cytomegalovirus exposure and HLA in healthy donors. V was cut by 2 bases and J by 5 bases, with 12 bases left in between. CDR3 length: 14 amino acids. Germline-derived CDR1 and CDR2 are MDHEN and SYDVKM. PCR used 60 Vbeta primers and 13 Jbeta primers. Profiled with immunoSEQ multiplex PCR; TCRdb holds only in-frame clones, not every one. Of more than 85,000 clones in the sample, more than 65% are singletons; the top ten hold about an eighth. General study findings and limits: Usually a TCR sequence was rare, but some public TCRs were found in many donors.

This clone was seen a few times. Its antigen is unidentified. This sequence originates from a man aged 30 to 39 in good health and CMV-seropositive. This sequence joins TRBV28 and TRBJ1-1, with D hard to call. The sequenced sample was PBMCs. DNA of the CDR3: TGTGCCAGCAGTTTAGCCCCCCGAGGAACTGAAGCTTTCTTT. This codes for CASSLAPRGTEAFF.